These T cell receptor beta chains were read from a single sample in a study of blood T cell repertoires in COVID-19. Only in-frame clones appear in the TCRdb table, and some are missing; sequencing was by immunoSEQ multiplex PCR. The data contain about 290,000 clones, roughly 86% of them singletons. Sequenced material: peripheral blood. The receptors derive from a woman younger than 45 with COVID-19, enrolled during active disease. Both conserved end residues are part of each CDR3. Fields, in order: D gene, J gene, V gene, clone size, CDR3 DNA, CDR3 protein. D genes are given only for firm matches. Clone size, where shown, is once, few, many, or a class for clones that have expanded.

TRBD1 TRBJ2-7 TRBV18 - TGTGCCACCATTCATGAGACAGGGGTAAACGAGCAGTACTTC CATIHETGVNEQYF
- TRBJ2-7 TRBV6-5 - TGTGCCAGCAGTTACCCAGAGGGAGAGCAGTACTTC CASSYPEGEQYF
TRBD1 TRBJ2-4 TRBV10-3 once TGTGCCATCAGCGACCGGGACAGTCTAGCCAAAAACATTCAGTACTTC CAISDRDSLAKNIQYF
TRBD2 TRBJ2-3 TRBV4-1 - TGCGCCAGCAGCCCGGGAAAACTAGCGGGGGGTTTCGTCACAGATACGCAGTATTTT CASSPGKLAGGFVTDTQYF
- TRBJ2-3 TRBV6-5 - TGTGCCAGCAAACACGGAGTGTTGGTTTCGGATACGCAGTATTTT CASKHGVLVSDTQYF
TRBD1 TRBJ2-2 TRBV6-5 - TGTGCCAGCAGTTACGACAGGGGGGGCGGGGAGCTGTTTTTT CASSYDRGGGELFF
TRBD1 TRBJ1-3 TRBV18 - TGTGCCAGCGCGACAGGGCCCAACTCTGGAAACACCATATATTTT CASATGPNSGNTIYF
- TRBJ1-1 TRBV5-6 - TGTGCCAGCAGCTCCGGCCGGGGGAGGAGGACTGAAGCTTTCTTT CASSSGRGRRTEAFF
TRBD1 TRBJ1-5 TRBV28 - TGTGCCAGCAGTTTAACGACAGGGTGGCCGAATCAGCCCCAGCATTTT CASSLTTGWPNQPQHF
TRBD2 TRBJ2-7 TRBV13 many TGTGCCAGCAGCTTGGGACTAGCGGCGACCTACGAGCAGTACTTC CASSLGLAATYEQYF
- TRBJ1-5 TRBV5-1 once TGCGCCAGCAGCTTGGCCGGGAGCAGCAATCAGCCCCAGCATTTT CASSLAGSSNQPQHF
- TRBJ1-3 TRBV2 - TGTGCCAGCAGCGACTTCTCCGGAAACACCATATATTTT CASSDFSGNTIYF
TRBD1 TRBJ1-1 TRBV5-1 few TGCGCCAGCACCCAGGACAGGTCGAACACTGAAGCTTTCTTT CASTQDRSNTEAFF
- TRBJ2-3 TRBV5-1 - TGCGCCAGCAGCTTGGCTGACCAGGGGGATACGCAGTATTTT CASSLADQGDTQYF
- TRBJ1-5 TRBV2 - TGTGCCAGCAGTTTTTTTCAGGCCGGTCAGCCCCAGCATTTT CASSFFQAGQPQHF
- TRBJ1-2 TRBV15 - TGTGCCACCAGCAGAGATAGGGAGGACTATGGCTACACCTTC CATSRDREDYGYTF
TRBD2 TRBJ2-1 TRBV19 - TGTGCCAGTACGGGGGGGTCCTACAATGAGCAGTTCTTC CASTGGSYNEQFF
- TRBJ2-2 TRBV19 - TGTGCCAGTAGTTTAACCGGGGAGCTGTTTTTT CASSLTGELFF
- TRBJ1-1 TRBV7-8 - TGTGCCAGCAGCCAACCTGGCATGAACACTGAAGCTTTCTTT CASSQPGMNTEAFF
TRBD1 TRBJ1-5 TRBV6-5 - TGTGCCAGCAGGGAGACAGGGTCTGGTCAGCCCCAGCATTTT CASRETGSGQPQHF
TRBD2 TRBJ2-1 TRBV4-1 - TGCGCCAGCAGCCAAGTAGCGGGGGGCCAAAGCTCCTACAATGAGCAGTTCTTC CASSQVAGGQSSYNEQFF
TRBD1 TRBJ1-5 TRBV6-6 many TGTGCCAGCGGTACGGGGACAGGGAGTAATCAGCCCCAGCATTTT CASGTGTGSNQPQHF
TRBD1 TRBJ1-1 TRBV29-1 once TGCAGCGCGGACAGGGAGGGCACTGAAGCTTTCTTT CSADREGTEAFF
- TRBJ2-2 TRBV6-6 - TGTGCCAGCAGTTACTCGACGGAGGGCACCGGGGAGCTGTTTTTT CASSYSTEGTGELFF
TRBD1 TRBJ1-2 TRBV28 - TGTGCCAGCAGTTTATGGACAGGGGGTCACGGCTACACCTTC CASSLWTGGHGYTF
TRBD1 TRBJ1-3 TRBV28 - TGTGCCAGCAGTCTGACAGGGTTCTCTGGAAACACCATATATTTT CASSLTGFSGNTIYF
- TRBJ1-6 TRBV2 - TGTGCCAGCAGTGAAAGGGGTTTAAGTCACGGCGTTTCTTCACCCCTCCACTTT CASSERGLSHGVSSPLHF
- TRBJ1-2 TRBV19 - TGTGCCAGTAGTGCCGACAGGTCCTATGGCTACACCTTC CASSADRSYGYTF
- TRBJ2-1 TRBV27 few TGTGCCAGCAGTCTCTACAATGAGCAGTTCTTC CASSLYNEQFF
TRBD1 TRBJ1-2 TRBV19 - TGTGCCAGAGGACAGGGGGCTAACTATGGCTACACCTTC CARGQGANYGYTF
TRBD1 TRBJ1-2 TRBV7-9 - TGTGCCAGCAGCCCGTCCTACCGGGACAGTGGGTACTATGGCTACACCTTC CASSPSYRDSGYYGYTF